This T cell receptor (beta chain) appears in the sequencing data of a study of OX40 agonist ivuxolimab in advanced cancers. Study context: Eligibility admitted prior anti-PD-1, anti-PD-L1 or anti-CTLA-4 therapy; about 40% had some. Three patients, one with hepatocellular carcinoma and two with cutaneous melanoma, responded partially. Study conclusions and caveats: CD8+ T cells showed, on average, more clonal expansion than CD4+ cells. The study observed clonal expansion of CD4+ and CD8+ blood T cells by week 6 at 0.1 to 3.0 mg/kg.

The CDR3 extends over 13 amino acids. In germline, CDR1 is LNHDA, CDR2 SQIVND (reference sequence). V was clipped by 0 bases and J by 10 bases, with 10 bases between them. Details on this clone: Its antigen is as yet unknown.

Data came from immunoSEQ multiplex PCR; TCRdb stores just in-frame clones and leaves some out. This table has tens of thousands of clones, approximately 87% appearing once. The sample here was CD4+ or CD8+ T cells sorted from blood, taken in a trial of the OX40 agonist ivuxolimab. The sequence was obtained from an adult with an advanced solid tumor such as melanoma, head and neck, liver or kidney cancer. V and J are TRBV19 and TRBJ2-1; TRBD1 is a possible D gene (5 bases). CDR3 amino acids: CASSIELGVEQFF. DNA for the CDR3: TGTGCCAGTAGTATAGAGCTAGGGGTCGAGCAGTTCTTC.